One T cell receptor beta chain is described in this entry. This CDR3 comprises 15 residues. Trimming cost V 6 bases and J 3 bases, with 14 bases left between them. The V gene's germline CDR1 is MNHEY and CDR2 SVGEGT. This entry is derived from a study of blood T cell repertoires in COVID-19. About the research overall: The cDNA or gDNA used as material had been derived from T cells, B-cell-depleted T cells, or PBMCs.

Clones were read by immunoSEQ multiplex PCR, and TCRdb kept only the in-frame ones, dropping some. The data hold 200,000 to 250,000 clones, with approximately 85% observed a single time. The rearrangement uses TRBV6-2 or TRBV6-3 and TRBJ2-2, with a possible D match to TRBD1 (6 bases). The sample was peripheral blood. This sequence was found in a woman older than 75 with COVID-19, enrolled during active disease. The CDR3 bases are TGTGCCAGCAGGTACCGGGACAAGTACACCGGGGAGCTGTTTTTT. Its protein is CASRYRDKYTGELFF.